This TCR beta chain derives from a study of T cell responses to AZD1222 COVID-19 vaccine. Whole-study findings and limits: Dominant at 160-218 and 743-854, vaccine-associated CD4 TCRs also spanned spike. Clonal diversity may have been underestimated, and the donors were mostly white British, with more females than males.

In regard to this clone: The antigen is unknown.

From germline, CDR1 is SGHDN and CDR2 FVKESK. There are 19 residues in the CDR3. The V gene lost 1 base and the J gene lost 3 bases, with 25 bases spanning the gap. Sequencing used immunoSEQ multiplex PCR; TCRdb keeps in-frame clones, though not all of them. Of around 110,000 clones detected, 85% to 95% appear once; the ten largest clones hold approximately 3.1%. The chain employs TRBV14 and TRBJ2-7; D possibly matches TRBD1 or TRBD2 (6 bases each). The material sequenced was peripheral blood, taken on day 0 of AZD1222 vaccination. The origin of this receptor is an adult in good health. The chain's CDR3 is CASSQVRGGLNGAFYEQYF. CDR3 bases: TGTGCCAGCAGCCAAGTAAGAGGGGGGCTAAACGGGGCCTTCTACGAGCAGTACTTC.